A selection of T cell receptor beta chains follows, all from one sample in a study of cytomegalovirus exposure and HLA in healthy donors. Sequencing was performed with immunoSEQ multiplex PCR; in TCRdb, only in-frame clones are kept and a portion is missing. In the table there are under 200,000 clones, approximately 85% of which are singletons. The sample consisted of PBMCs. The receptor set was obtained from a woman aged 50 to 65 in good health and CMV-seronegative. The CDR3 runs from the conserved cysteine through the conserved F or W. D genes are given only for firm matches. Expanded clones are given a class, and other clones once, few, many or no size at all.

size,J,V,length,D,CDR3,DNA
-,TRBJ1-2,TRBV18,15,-,CASSPSPSNNYGYTF,TGTGCCAGCTCACCTTCGCCGAGTAATAACTATGGCTACACCTTC
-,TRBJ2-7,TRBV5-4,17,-,CASSYIRASGTAYEQYF,TGTGCCAGCAGCTACATACGCGCCAGCGGAACCGCCTACGAGCAGTACTTC
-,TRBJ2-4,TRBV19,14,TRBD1,CASSIRDRVDIQYF,TGTGCCAGTAGTATACGGGACAGGGTAGACATTCAGTACTTC
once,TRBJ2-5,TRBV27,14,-,CASSFRGRRETQYF,TGTGCCAGCAGTTTCAGGGGTCGGAGAGAGACCCAGTACTTC
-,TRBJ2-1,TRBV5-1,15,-,CASSLGTATYNEQFF,TGCGCCAGCAGCTTGGGGACAGCTACCTACAATGAGCAGTTCTTC
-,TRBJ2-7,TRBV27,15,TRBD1,CASSFRQGALYEQYF,TGTGCCAGCAGTTTTCGACAGGGGGCGCTCTACGAGCAGTACTTC
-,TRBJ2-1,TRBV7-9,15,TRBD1,CASSSDRGALNEQFF,TGTGCCAGCAGCTCGGACAGGGGGGCCCTCAATGAGCAGTTCTTC
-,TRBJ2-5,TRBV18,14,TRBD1,CASSPGQTQETQYF,TGTGCCAGCTCGCCGGGACAGACTCAAGAGACCCAGTACTTC
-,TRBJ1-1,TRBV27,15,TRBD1,CASSPRTGGNTEAFF,TGTGCCAGCAGTCCGCGGACAGGGGGCAACACTGAAGCTTTCTTT
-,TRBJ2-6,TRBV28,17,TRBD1,CASTDFGDSRGANVLTF,TGTGCCAGCACCGACTTCGGGGACAGTCGAGGGGCCAACGTCCTGACTTTC
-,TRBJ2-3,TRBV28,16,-,CASSLSGVFGTDTQYF,TGTGCCAGCAGTTTAAGCGGAGTATTCGGAACAGATACGCAGTATTTT
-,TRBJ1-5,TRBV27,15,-,CASSFGHASNQPQHF,TGTGCCAGCAGTTTCGGACACGCTAGCAATCAGCCCCAGCATTTT
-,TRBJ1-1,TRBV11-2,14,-,CASSLMGAGTEAFF,TGTGCCAGCAGCCTTATGGGGGCAGGCACTGAAGCTTTCTTT
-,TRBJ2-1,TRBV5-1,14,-,CASRTDSPSNLQFF,TGCGCCAGCAGGACCGACTCCCCCTCAAACCTCCAGTTCTTC
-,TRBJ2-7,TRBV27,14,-,CATGGGLGHYEQYF,TGTGCCACGGGAGGGGGCCTGGGGCACTACGAGCAGTACTTC
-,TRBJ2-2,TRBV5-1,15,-,CASSLRRDNTGELFF,TGCGCCAGCAGCCTGAGGAGGGACAACACCGGGGAGCTGTTTTTT
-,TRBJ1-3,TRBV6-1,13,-,CASRLGGGNTIYF,TGTGCCAGCAGATTAGGAGGAGGAAACACCATATATTTT
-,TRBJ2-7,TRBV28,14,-,CACKAVYSSYEQYF,TGTGCTTGCAAGGCGGTGTATAGCTCCTACGAGCAGTACTTC
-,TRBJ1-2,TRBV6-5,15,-,CASSYSGQLNYGYTF,TGTGCCAGCAGTTACTCCGGACAGCTGAACTATGGCTACACCTTC
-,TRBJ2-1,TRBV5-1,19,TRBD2,CASSALGGERETGYNEQFF,TGCGCCAGCAGCGCCCTCGGGGGGGAGCGGGAGACTGGCTACAATGAGCAGTTCTTC
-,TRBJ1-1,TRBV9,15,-,CASSVVGETNTEAFF,TGTGCCAGCAGCGTAGTCGGGGAGACGAACACTGAAGCTTTCTTT
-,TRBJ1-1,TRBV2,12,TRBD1,CASSETTGGAFF,TGTGCCAGCAGTGAGACGACAGGGGGGGCTTTCTTT
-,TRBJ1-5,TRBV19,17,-,CASSIRGGLYSNQPQHF,TGTGCCAGTAGTATTAGGGGGGGACTCTATAGCAATCAGCCCCAGCATTTT
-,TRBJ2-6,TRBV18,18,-,CASSPSRGRNSGANVLTF,TGTGCCAGCTCACCATCGCGGGGACGCAACTCTGGGGCCAACGTCCTGACTTTC
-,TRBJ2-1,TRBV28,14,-,CASRSGTPYNEQFF,TGTGCCAGCCGCTCCGGGACTCCCTACAATGAGCAGTTCTTC
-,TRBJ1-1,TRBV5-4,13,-,CASSLEPSGGAFF,TGTGCCAGCAGCTTGGAACCCTCGGGGGGAGCTTTCTTT
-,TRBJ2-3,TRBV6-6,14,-,CASKDRSSADTQYF,TGTGCCAGCAAAGACAGGTCCTCCGCAGATACGCAGTATTTT
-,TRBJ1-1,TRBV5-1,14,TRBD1,CASSTLGQDTEAFF,TGCGCCAGCAGCACCCTCGGACAGGACACTGAAGCTTTCTTT
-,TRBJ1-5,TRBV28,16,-,CASSFRGRGSNQPQHF,TGTGCCAGCAGTTTCAGGGGCAGAGGTAGCAATCAGCCCCAGCATTTT
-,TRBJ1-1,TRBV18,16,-,CASSPQRLYGNTEAFF,TGTGCCAGCTCACCACAAAGACTCTACGGGAACACTGAAGCTTTCTTT
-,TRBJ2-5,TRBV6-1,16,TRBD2,CASSEDPSGRWETQYF,TGTGCCAGCAGTGAGGACCCTAGCGGGAGGTGGGAGACCCAGTACTTC
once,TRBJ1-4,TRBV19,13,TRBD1,CASSRDRDEKLFF,TGTGCCAGTAGTCGAGACAGGGATGAAAAACTGTTTTTT
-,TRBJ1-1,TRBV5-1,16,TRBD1,CASRLLIDRGDTEAFF,TGCGCCAGCCGCCTTCTGATCGACAGGGGAGACACTGAAGCTTTCTTT
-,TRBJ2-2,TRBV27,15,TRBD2,CASKSSGRAGGELFF,TGTGCCTCAAAATCTAGCGGGAGGGCCGGCGGGGAGCTGTTTTTT
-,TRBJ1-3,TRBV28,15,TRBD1,CASSPGGTGRNTIYF,TGTGCCAGCAGCCCCGGGGGGACAGGGCGAAACACCATATATTTT
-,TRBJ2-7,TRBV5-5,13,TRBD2,CASSLTSAYEQYF,TGTGCCAGCAGCTTAACTAGCGCCTACGAGCAGTACTTC
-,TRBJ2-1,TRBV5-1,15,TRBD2,CASAPRASGNNEQFF,TGCGCCAGCGCACCTAGGGCTAGCGGTAACAATGAGCAGTTCTTC